These 23 T cell receptor beta chains came from one sample sequenced in a study of T cells in Graves' hyperthyroidism and ophthalmopathy. TCR beta CDR3 region amplification was performed from RNA transcripts. A first-round RT-PCR of the TCR CDR3 used the HTBI primer set. TCRdb analysed the multiplex PCR reads with MiXCR anew, one entry per CDR3 protein. The top ten clones hold over 70% of a sample with roughly 400,000 distinct CDR3 sequences, around 25% of them seen once. The sample was blood. Every receptor here comes from a man aged 50 to 59 with Graves' hyperthyroidism.

This clonotype has just a few counts. J is TRBJ2-7 and V is TRBV3-1, with D possibly matching TRBD2 (5 bases). Germline CDR1 is LGHDT and CDR2 is YNNKEL (reference sequence). V was trimmed by 2 bases and J by 3 bases, leaving 20 bases between them. The CDR3 is 17 residues long. The CDR3 nucleotides read TGTGCCAGCAGCCAATTTTCCCGGGGATCTCGGGTCTACGAGCAGTACTTC. Its translation: CASSQFSRGSRVYEQYF.

This clonotype has just a few counts. This chain links TRBV7-3 with TRBJ1-6; 7 nucleotides line up with TRBD1. V shed 1 base and J 10 bases; nucleotides not matched to a gene: 7. CDR3 size: 15 residues. Per the germline V gene, CDR1 is SGHTA and CDR2 is FQGTGA. This chain's CDR3 is CASSLRQGFGSPLHF. The CDR3 bases are TGTGCCAGCAGCTTAAGACAGGGCTTCGGATCACCCCTCCACTTT.

The chain uses TRBV15 and TRBJ2-7; D ambiguous. This CDR3 region has 15 residues. V dropped 4 bases and J dropped 0 bases, with 13 bases sitting between them. From germline, CDR1 is LNHNV and CDR2 YYDKDF (reference sequence). CDR3 sequence (DNA): TGTGCCACCAGCATGGGCGGCCACACCTCCTACGAGCAGTACTTC. It is translated as CATSMGGHTSYEQYF.

This clonotype was seen many times. This chain joins TRBV7-9 and TRBJ2-7; D is uncertain. The CDR3 sequence is 13 residues long. Trimming shortened V by 0 bases and J by 2 bases, and 5 bases separated the two germline ends. Looked up from germline, CDR1 is SEHNR and CDR2 is FQNEAQ (reference sequence). The CDR3 here is CASSLASTYEQYF. The CDR3 nucleotides are TGTGCCAGCAGCTTAGCTAGTACCTACGAGCAGTACTTC.

The V call is TRBV6-2 or TRBV6-3, the J call TRBJ2-3; TRBD2 is a possible D gene (7 bases). Trimming removed 7 bases at V and 9 bases at J, with 11 bases between. CDR3 size: 11 residues. Germline V gene sequence: CDR1 MNHEY, CDR2 SVGEGT. CDR3 sequence reads: CASIRGATQYF. The CDR3 nucleotides are TGTGCCAGCATACGGGGGGCGACGCAGTATTTT.

V usage is TRBV19 and J usage is TRBJ2-1, with 10 bases fitting TRBD2. J was trimmed by 4 bases and V by 7 bases; bases with no gene match: 1. Germline V gene data show CDR1 as LNHDA and CDR2 as SQIVND (reference sequence). The CDR3 spans 13 residues. CDR3 loop: CASTTSGYNEQFF. The CDR3 nucleotides read TGTGCCAGTACGACTAGCGGGTACAATGAGCAGTTCTTC.

This clonotype was recorded at least ten times. The chain couples TRBV6-1 to TRBJ2-7, with 8 bases identical to TRBD1. The CDR3 is 13 residues long. Germline V CDR1 and CDR2: MNHNS, SASEGT. Losses at the gene ends were 3 bases for V and 7 bases for J; bases not matched to a gene: 5. The CDR3 nucleotides are TGTGCCAGCAGTGACTTTACAGGGGGGGAGCAGTACTTC. Translation gives CASSDFTGGEQYF.

The CDR3 protein is CASSLRRLNTEAFF. CDR3 nucleotide sequence: TGTGCCAGCAGTTTGCGCAGACTAAACACTGAAGCTTTCTTT. The rearrangement uses TRBV12-3 or TRBV12-4 and TRBJ1-1; D gene uncertain. The CDR3 is 14 amino acids. The V end lost 3 bases, the J end lost 2 bases, and 10 bases lay between the germline ends.

This clonotype was seen ten or more times. The chain employs TRBV3-1 and TRBJ2-7, with TRBD2 matching 11 bases. From germline, CDR1 is LGHDT and CDR2 YNNKEL (reference sequence). Losses at the gene ends were 3 bases for V and 4 bases for J; bases not matched to a gene: 2. This CDR3 is 14 amino acids long. The CDR3 spells CASSQGTSGYEQYF. The CDR3 DNA reads TGTGCCAGCAGCCAGGGGACTAGCGGATACGAGCAGTACTTC.

The chain recombines TRBV5-6 with TRBJ2-7, with 10 bases fitting TRBD2. Trimming cost V 4 bases and J 4 bases; bases outside gene matches: 8. Per the germline V gene, CDR1 is SGHDT and CDR2 is YYEEEE. The CDR3 has 15 amino acids. The CDR3 loop is CASSPIAGGSYEQYF. CDR3 DNA: TGTGCCAGCAGCCCCATAGCGGGAGGTTCGTACGAGCAGTACTTC.

There are many counts of this clonotype. This sequence joins TRBV3-1 and TRBJ2-5; weak D call: TRBD2 (5 bases). The V and J ends lost 2 bases and 3 bases respectively, with 13 bases between them. This CDR3 spans 15 amino acids. Germline lookup yields CDR1 LGHDT and CDR2 YNNKEL (reference sequence). CDR3 bases: TGTGCCAGCAGCCAACCCCGGGCCGGGAAAGAGACCCAGTACTTC. Amino acid sequence: CASSQPRAGKETQYF.

CDR3: CASSEAPVGNTEAFF. Here the CDR3 DNA reads TGTGCCAGCAGTGAAGCTCCAGTGGGGAACACTGAAGCTTTCTTT. The chain combines TRBV2 with TRBJ1-1; the D is unclear. This CDR3 comprises 15 residues. CDR1 SNHLY and CDR2 FYNNEI come from the germline V gene. Trimming pared 0 bases from V and 1 base from J, leaving 9 bases between.

V is TRBV9 and J is TRBJ2-5; the D gene could be TRBD1 or TRBD2 (5 bases each). With 4 bases removed from V and 5 bases from J, the gap between germline ends came to 18 bases. Germline CDR1 and CDR2: SGDLS and YYNGEE. The CDR3 is 15 residues long. CDR3: CASSPTAGRGETQYF. The CDR3 DNA is TGTGCCAGCAGCCCGACTGCAGGGAGAGGGGAGACCCAGTACTTC.

The J gene is TRBJ2-7, the V gene TRBV29-1; 12 nucleotides line up with TRBD2. Trimming at V came to 2 bases and at J to 5 bases, leaving 7 bases not matched to a gene. The CDR3 extends over 15 amino acids. Germline CDR1 SQVTM, CDR2 ANQGSEA. DNA for the CDR3: TGCAGCGTTGAATGGACTAGCGGGACCCCCGACGAGCAGTACTTC. This gives the protein CSVEWTSGTPDEQYF.

There are a few counts of this clonotype. The rearrangement uses TRBV9 and TRBJ2-3; TRBD2 matches at 9 bases. V lost 4 bases, J lost 2 bases, and 17 bases stayed unmatched. The germline gives CDR1 SGDLS, CDR2 YYNGEE. The CDR3 has 19 residues. The CDR3 region has the DNA TGTGCCAGCAGCCCCAGAGGGGGGGTAGCGGGAGACTTCACAGATACGCAGTATTTT. It codes for CASSPRGGVAGDFTDTQYF.

The chain joins TRBV28 to TRBJ2-7; no reliable D call. The length of the CDR3 is 14 residues. The germline V and J ends were trimmed by 3 bases and 2 bases, with 11 bases remaining between them. Per the germline V gene, CDR1 is MDHEN and CDR2 is SYDVKM. Here the CDR3 DNA reads TGTGCCAGCAGTTTTAAGACACCACCCTACGAGCAGTACTTC. It codes for CASSFKTPPYEQYF.

The chain couples TRBV24-1 to TRBJ2-7; D is uncertain. Trimming took 1 base from V and 5 from J, leaving 5 bases between them. The CDR3 runs 12 residues. Germline-derived CDR1 and CDR2 are KGHDR and SFDVKD. CDR3 loop: CATSDLNHEQYF. CDR3 nucleotides: TGTGCCACCAGTGATTTAAACCACGAGCAGTACTTC.

J is TRBJ2-5 and V is TRBV29-1, with D tentatively TRBD1 or TRBD2 (6 bases each). V lost 7 bases and J lost 4, with 16 bases in between. Germline values: CDR1 SQVTM, CDR2 ANQGSEA. The CDR3 has 13 residues. CDR3 nucleotides: TGCAGCGCCCGAACGACGGGGGCAGAGACCCAGTACTTC. Translating gives CSARTTGAETQYF.

The chain links TRBV13 to TRBJ1-2, with 9 bases that match TRBD1. This CDR3 region has 17 residues. From germline, CDR1 is PRHDT and CDR2 FYEKMQ (reference sequence). Germline trimming cut 5 bases from V and 7 bases from J; bases unmatched to any gene: 17. The CDR3, as DNA: TGTGCCAGCAGCCCAACCCAAGGACAGGGGATTGTACGTGGCTACACCTTC. Encoded protein: CASSPTQGQGIVRGYTF.

The chain joins TRBV27 to TRBJ2-1, with D perhaps being TRBD1 or TRBD2 (5 bases each). Trimming stripped 7 bases from V and 6 bases from J, with 16 bases between. Germline values: CDR1 MNHEY, CDR2 SMNVEV (reference sequence). The length of the CDR3 is 14 residues. The CDR3 spells CASKRGRTLNEQFF. Written as DNA, the CDR3 is TGTGCCAGCAAACGGGGACGGACCCTCAATGAGCAGTTCTTC.

The chain combines TRBV3-1 with TRBJ1-5; D is possibly TRBD1 (5 bases). Between the trimmed V and J ends, which lost 1 base and 2 bases, there was a span of 9 bases. The CDR3 covers 15 residues. The germline gives CDR1 LGHDT, CDR2 YNNKEL (reference sequence). The CDR3 DNA follows: TGTGCCAGCAGCCAAGTCAGGGCTGGCAATCAGCCCCAGCATTTT. Its translation: CASSQVRAGNQPQHF.

This clonotype was detected ten times or more. The gene calls are TRBV2 and TRBJ2-7; maybe TRBD2 (6 bases). This CDR3 contains 11 residues. The ends were cut back, 5 bases at V and 6 bases at J, with 8 bases in the middle. CDR1 is SNHLY, CDR2 FYNNEI, per germline. This CDR3 is CASSRDFEQYF. CDR3 nucleotide sequence: TGTGCCAGCAGTCGGGACTTCGAGCAGTACTTC.

This clonotype appeared a few times. V gene TRBV6-1 combines with J gene TRBJ1-1, with TRBD1 matching 10 bases. Germline lookup yields CDR1 MNHNS and CDR2 SASEGT. Unmatched junction bases numbered 7, after V lost 4 bases and J lost 5 bases. The CDR3 sequence is 15 residues long. The CDR3 nucleotides are TGTGCCAGCAGTGCCCAGGACAGGGGGGTTACTGAAGCTTTCTTT. Protein sequence: CASSAQDRGVTEAFF.